One and the same sample provided the 8 T cell receptor beta chains below, sequenced in a study of OX40 agonist ivuxolimab in advanced cancers. Sequenced by immunoSEQ multiplex PCR; TCRdb stores in-frame clones only, minus some. Of roughly 50,000 clones in the sample, approximately 80% were seen once. Sequencing used CD4+ or CD8+ T cells sorted from blood, obtained in a trial of the OX40 agonist ivuxolimab. These receptors originate from an adult with an advanced solid tumor such as melanoma, head and neck, liver or kidney cancer.

The genes are TRBV10-3 and TRBJ2-5; weak D call: TRBD2 (5 bases). Trimming shortened V by 11 bases and J by 5 bases, and 12 bases separated the two germline ends. Germline lookup yields CDR1 ENHRY and CDR2 SYGVKD. CDR3 length: 11 amino acids. CDR3 nucleotide sequence: TGTGCCGTACTAGTATCCGAGACCCAGTACTTC. Protein product: CAVLVSETQYF.

This chain uses TRBV5-1 with TRBJ1-2, with D perhaps TRBD1 (5 bases). Germline V gives CDR1 SGHRS, CDR2 YFSETQ. Trimming cost V 0 bases and J 3 bases, with 9 bases left between them. The CDR3 extends over 14 amino acids. The CDR3 DNA reads TGCGCCAGCAGCTTGGAAGCGGGGGACTATGGCTACACCTTC. This gives the protein CASSLEAGDYGYTF.

J is TRBJ2-1 and V is TRBV18; the D gene could be TRBD1 or TRBD2 (6 bases each). The germline gives CDR1 KGHSH, CDR2 LQKENI. CDR3 size: 15 residues. Trimming left V 3 bases short and J 3 bases short, with 12 bases between. The CDR3 DNA is TGTGCCAGCTCACCTGCTGGGGGGCTCTACAATGAGCAGTTCTTC. It is translated as CASSPAGGLYNEQFF.

V is TRBV27 and J is TRBJ1-2, with D possibly matching TRBD1 (6 bases). CDR3 length: 12 amino acids. The V end lost 4 bases, the J end lost 4 bases, and 7 bases lay between the germline ends. Looked up from germline, CDR1 is MNHEY and CDR2 is SMNVEV (reference sequence). Here the CDR3 DNA reads TGTGCCAGCAGTTCGACAGGCTATGGCTACACCTTC. Amino acid sequence: CASSSTGYGYTF.

The chain couples TRBV5-1 to TRBJ2-7, with 13 positions matching TRBD2. The CDR3 runs 15 residues. The V gene's germline CDR1 is SGHRS and CDR2 YFSETQ. V was clipped by 3 bases and J by 7 bases; unmatched bases: 7. CDR3 coding DNA: TGCGCCAGCAGCTCTAGGACTAGCGGGAGTGCTGAGCAGTACTTC. This translates into CASSSRTSGSAEQYF.

The chain couples TRBV5-1 to TRBJ2-3; 14 nucleotides line up with TRBD2. The CDR3 extends over 17 amino acids. The junction had 4 bases not matched to a gene; V was cut back by 4 bases and J by 0 bases. Germline values: CDR1 SGHRS, CDR2 YFSETQ. The CDR3 DNA reads TGCGCCAGCAGCGTGGGACTAGCGGGGGAAAGCACAGATACGCAGTATTTT. Translating it yields CASSVGLAGESTDTQYF.

The chain carries TRBV7-2 and TRBJ1-2; the D gene is possibly TRBD1 (6 bases). Germline assignment: CDR1 SGHTA and CDR2 FQGNSA. V lost 4 bases and J lost 1, with 13 bases in between. The length of the CDR3 is 15 residues. DNA for the CDR3: TGTGCCAGCAGCTCTACAGGGCCTCTTAACTATGGCTACACCTTC. Amino acids: CASSSTGPLNYGYTF.

The rearrangement joins TRBV30 to TRBJ2-3; possible D gene TRBD1, 5 bases. CDR3 length: 12 amino acids. Germline V gene sequence: CDR1 GTSNPN, CDR2 SVGIG (reference sequence). V gave up 5 bases and J gave up 4 bases, with 10 bases separating them. The CDR3 spells CAWQGQADTQYF. CDR3 DNA: TGTGCCTGGCAGGGTCAGGCAGATACGCAGTATTTT.